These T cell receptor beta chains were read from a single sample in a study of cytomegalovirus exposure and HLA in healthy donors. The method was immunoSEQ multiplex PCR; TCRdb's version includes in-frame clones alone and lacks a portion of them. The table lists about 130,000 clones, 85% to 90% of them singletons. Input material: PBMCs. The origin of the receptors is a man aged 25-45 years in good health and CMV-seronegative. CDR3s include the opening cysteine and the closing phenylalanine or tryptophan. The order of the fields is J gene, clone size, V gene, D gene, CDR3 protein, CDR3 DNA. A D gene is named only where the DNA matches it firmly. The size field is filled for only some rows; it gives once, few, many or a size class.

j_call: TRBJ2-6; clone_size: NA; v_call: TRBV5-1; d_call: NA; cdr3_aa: CASSSQAAGANVLTF; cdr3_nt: TGCGCCAGCAGCTCACAGGCAGCTGGGGCCAACGTCCTGACTTTC
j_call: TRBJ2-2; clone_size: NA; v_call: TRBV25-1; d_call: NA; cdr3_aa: CASRSELDTGELFF; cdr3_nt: TGTGCCAGCAGAAGTGAGTTGGACACCGGGGAGCTGTTTTTT
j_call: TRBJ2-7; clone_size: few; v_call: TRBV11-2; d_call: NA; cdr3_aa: CASSLGLNYEQYF; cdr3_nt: TGTGCCAGCAGCTTAGGACTTAACTACGAGCAGTACTTC
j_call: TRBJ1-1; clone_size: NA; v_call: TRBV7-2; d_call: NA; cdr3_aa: CASRTPMNTEAFF; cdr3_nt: TGTGCCAGCAGGACACCTATGAACACTGAAGCTTTCTTT
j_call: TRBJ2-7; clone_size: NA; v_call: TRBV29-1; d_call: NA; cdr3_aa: CSVETGTTPSYEQYF; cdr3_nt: TGCAGCGTTGAAACAGGGACCACCCCCTCCTACGAGCAGTACTTC
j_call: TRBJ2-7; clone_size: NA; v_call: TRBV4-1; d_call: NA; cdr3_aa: CASSQMTTRRTAVSYEQYF; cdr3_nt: TGCGCCAGCAGCCAAATGACGACCCGTAGGACAGCGGTCTCCTACGAGCAGTACTTC
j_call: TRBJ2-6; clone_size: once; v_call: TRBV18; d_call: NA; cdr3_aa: CASSPSTAATNVLTF; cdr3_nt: TGTGCCAGCTCACCATCGACGGCGGCAACCAACGTCCTGACTTTC
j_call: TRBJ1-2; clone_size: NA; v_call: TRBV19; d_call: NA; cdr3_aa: CASSIGAGMNYGYTF; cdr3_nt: TGTGCCAGTAGTATAGGGGCAGGGATGAACTATGGCTACACCTTC
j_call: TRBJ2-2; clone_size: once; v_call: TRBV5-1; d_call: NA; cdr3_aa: CASSLVSGITGELFF; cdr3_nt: TGCGCCAGCAGCTTGGTATCGGGGATCACCGGGGAGCTGTTTTTT
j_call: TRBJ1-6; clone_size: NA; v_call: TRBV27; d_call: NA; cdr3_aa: CASRPGGVEGTSPLHF; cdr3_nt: TGTGCCAGCAGGCCGGGGGGGGTAGAGGGTACTTCACCCCTCCACTTT
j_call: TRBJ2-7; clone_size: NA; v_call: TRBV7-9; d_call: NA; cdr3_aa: CASSLEHYGQYF; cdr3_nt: TGTGCCAGCAGCTTAGAGCATTACGGGCAGTACTTC
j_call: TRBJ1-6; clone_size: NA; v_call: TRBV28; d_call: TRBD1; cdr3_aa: CASSLGTVSFSPLHF; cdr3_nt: TGTGCCAGCAGTCTCGGGACAGTATCCTTTTCACCCCTCCACTTT
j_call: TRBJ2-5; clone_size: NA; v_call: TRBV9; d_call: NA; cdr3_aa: CASSVYTGPGGETQYF; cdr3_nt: TGTGCCAGCAGCGTATATACAGGGCCCGGGGGGGAGACCCAGTACTTC
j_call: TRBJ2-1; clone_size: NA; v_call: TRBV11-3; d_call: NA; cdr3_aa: CASSSTARGYNEQFF; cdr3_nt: TGTGCCAGCAGCTCCACCGCCAGGGGCTACAATGAGCAGTTCTTC
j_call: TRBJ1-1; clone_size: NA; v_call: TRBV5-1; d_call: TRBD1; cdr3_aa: CASSLAGTGGLLGFF; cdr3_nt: TGCGCCAGCAGCTTGGCCGGGACAGGGGGTCTACTGGGCTTCTTT
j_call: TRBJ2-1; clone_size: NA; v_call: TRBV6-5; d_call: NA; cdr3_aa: CASSYKRGQYNEQFF; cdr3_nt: TGTGCCAGCAGTTATAAAAGGGGTCAGTACAATGAGCAGTTCTTC
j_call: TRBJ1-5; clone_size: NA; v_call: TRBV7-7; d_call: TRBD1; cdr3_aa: CASTRTGGLRYSNQPQHF; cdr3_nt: TGTGCTAGCACCCGAACAGGGGGCCTCCGATATAGCAATCAGCCCCAGCATTTT
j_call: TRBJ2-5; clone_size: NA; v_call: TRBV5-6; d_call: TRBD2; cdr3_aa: CASSSRLAGGETQYF; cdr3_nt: TGTGCCAGCAGCTCGCGACTAGCGGGGGGCGAGACCCAGTACTTC
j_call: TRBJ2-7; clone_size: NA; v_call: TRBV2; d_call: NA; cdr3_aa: CASSEEIRGGEQYF; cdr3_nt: TGTGCCAGCAGTGAAGAGATCCGAGGGGGCGAGCAGTACTTC
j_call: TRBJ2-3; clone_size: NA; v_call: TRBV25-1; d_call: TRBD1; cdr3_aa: CASSFTGVITDTQYF; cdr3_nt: TGTGCCAGCAGCTTCACAGGGGTCATTACAGATACGCAGTATTTT
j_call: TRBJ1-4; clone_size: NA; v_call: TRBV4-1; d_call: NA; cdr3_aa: CASSQDPRQGDEKLFF; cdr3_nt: TGCGCCAGCAGCCAAGATCCCCGCCAGGGTGATGAAAAACTGTTTTTT
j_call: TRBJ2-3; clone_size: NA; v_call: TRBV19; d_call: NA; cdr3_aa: CASSIVGAEDTQYF; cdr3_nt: TGTGCCAGTAGTATTGTTGGGGCCGAAGATACGCAGTATTTT
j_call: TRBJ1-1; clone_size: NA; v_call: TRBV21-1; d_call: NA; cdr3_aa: CASSKSSSRENTEAFF; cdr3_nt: TGTGCCAGCAGCAAATCCTCCTCCAGGGAGAACACTGAAGCTTTCTTT
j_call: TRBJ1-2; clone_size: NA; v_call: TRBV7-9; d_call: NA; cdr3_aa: CASSSRDGYTF; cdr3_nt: TGTGCCAGCAGTTCAAGAGATGGCTACACCTTC
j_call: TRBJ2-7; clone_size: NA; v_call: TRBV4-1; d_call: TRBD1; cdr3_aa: CASRPDRGPSYEQYF; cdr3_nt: TGCGCCAGCAGGCCAGACAGGGGCCCATCCTACGAGCAGTACTTC
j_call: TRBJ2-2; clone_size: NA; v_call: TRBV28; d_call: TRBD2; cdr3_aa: CASSFSGLAGGANTGELFF; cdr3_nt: TGTGCCAGCAGTTTTTCGGGATTAGCGGGGGGAGCGAACACCGGGGAGCTGTTTTTT
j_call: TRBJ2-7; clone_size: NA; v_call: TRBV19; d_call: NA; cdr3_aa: CASSEYSRTYEQYF; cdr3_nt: TGTGCCAGTAGTGAGTACAGCCGAACCTACGAGCAGTACTTC
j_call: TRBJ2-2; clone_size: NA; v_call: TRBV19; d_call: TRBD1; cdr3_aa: CASSIAGQVTGELFF; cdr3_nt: TGTGCCAGTAGTATAGCCGGACAGGTTACCGGGGAGCTGTTTTTT
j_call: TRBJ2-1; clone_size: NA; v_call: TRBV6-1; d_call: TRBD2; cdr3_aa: CASRLAGGYNEQFF; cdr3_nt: TGTGCCAGCCGCTTAGCGGGGGGATACAATGAGCAGTTCTTC
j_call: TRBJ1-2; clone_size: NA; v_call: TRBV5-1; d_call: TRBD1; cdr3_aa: CASSLRYGQGDYGYTF; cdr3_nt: TGCGCCAGCAGCTTGCGGTATGGACAGGGCGACTATGGCTACACCTTC
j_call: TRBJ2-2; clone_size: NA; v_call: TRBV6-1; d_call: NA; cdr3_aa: CASSENRVGELFF; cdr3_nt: TGTGCCAGCAGTGAAAACAGGGTCGGGGAGCTGTTTTTT
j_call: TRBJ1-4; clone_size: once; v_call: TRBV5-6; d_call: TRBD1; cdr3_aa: CASSLRTGSEKLFF; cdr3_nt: TGTGCCAGCAGCTTAAGGACAGGGAGTGAAAAACTGTTTTTT
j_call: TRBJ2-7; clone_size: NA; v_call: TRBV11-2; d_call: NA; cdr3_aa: CASSLDRTGFTDEQYF; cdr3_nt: TGTGCCAGCAGCTTAGATCGTACAGGTTTTACGGACGAGCAGTACTTC
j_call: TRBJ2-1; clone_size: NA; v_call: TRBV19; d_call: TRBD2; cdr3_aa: CASNFRTSGSNEQFF; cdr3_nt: TGTGCCAGTAATTTCAGGACTAGCGGATCCAATGAGCAGTTCTTC
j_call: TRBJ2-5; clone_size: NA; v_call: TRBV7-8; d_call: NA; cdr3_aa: CASSLGGPRQETQYF; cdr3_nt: TGTGCCAGCAGCTTGGGGGGGCCCCGCCAAGAGACCCAGTACTTC
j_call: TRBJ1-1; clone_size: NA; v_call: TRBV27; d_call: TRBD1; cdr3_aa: CASSSGQGNTEAFF; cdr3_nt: TGTGCCAGCAGTTCGGGACAGGGGAACACTGAAGCTTTCTTT
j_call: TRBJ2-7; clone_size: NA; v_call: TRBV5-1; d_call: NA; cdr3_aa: CASSPGYNSYEQYF; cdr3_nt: TGCGCCAGCAGCCCGGGATATAACTCCTACGAGCAGTACTTC
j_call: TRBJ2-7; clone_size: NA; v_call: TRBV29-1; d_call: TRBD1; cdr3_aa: CSASRGQGVHEQYF; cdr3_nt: TGCAGCGCGTCGCGGGGACAGGGTGTCCACGAGCAGTACTTC
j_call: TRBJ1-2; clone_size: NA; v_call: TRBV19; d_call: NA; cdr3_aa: CASSIVGQAAGYTF; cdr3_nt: TGTGCCAGTAGTATAGTTGGGCAGGCCGCGGGCTACACCTTC
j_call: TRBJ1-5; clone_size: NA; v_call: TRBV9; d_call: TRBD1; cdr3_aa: CASSYGQGYQPQHF; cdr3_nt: TGTGCCAGCAGCTACGGACAGGGATATCAGCCCCAGCATTTT
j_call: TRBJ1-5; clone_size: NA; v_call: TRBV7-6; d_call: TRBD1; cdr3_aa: CASSFTLWTGPNRLSNQPQHF; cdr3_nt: TGTGCCAGCAGCTTCACCCTTTGGACAGGACCTAATCGACTTAGCAATCAGCCCCAGCATTTT
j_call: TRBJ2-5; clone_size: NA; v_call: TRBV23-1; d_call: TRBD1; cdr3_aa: CASSQSMADREGVQVETQYF; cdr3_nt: TGCGCCAGCAGTCAATCGATGGCCGACAGGGAAGGTGTTCAAGTGGAGACCCAGTACTTC
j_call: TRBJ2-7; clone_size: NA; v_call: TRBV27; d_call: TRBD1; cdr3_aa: CASRRDRGGSGYEQYF; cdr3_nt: TGTGCCAGCAGACGGGACAGGGGGGGATCGGGCTACGAGCAGTACTTC
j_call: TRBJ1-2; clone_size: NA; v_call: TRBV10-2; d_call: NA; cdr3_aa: CASSILGGSSGYTF; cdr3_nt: TGCGCCAGCAGTATTCTGGGGGGAAGTAGCGGCTACACCTTC
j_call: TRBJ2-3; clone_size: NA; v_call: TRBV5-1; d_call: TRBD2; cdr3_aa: CASSPSASGGARDTQYF; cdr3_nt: TGCGCCAGCAGCCCCAGCGCTAGCGGGGGGGCAAGAGATACGCAGTATTTT
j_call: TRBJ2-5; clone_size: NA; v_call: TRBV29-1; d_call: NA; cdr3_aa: CSVALLWSQETQYF; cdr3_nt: TGCAGCGTTGCGCTCCTGTGGAGCCAAGAGACCCAGTACTTC
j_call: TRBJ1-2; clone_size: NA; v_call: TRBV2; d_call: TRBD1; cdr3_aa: CASITTGTDGYTF; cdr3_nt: TGTGCCAGCATTACGACAGGGACAGATGGCTACACCTTC
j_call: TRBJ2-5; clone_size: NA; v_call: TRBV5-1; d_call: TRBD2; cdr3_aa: CASSFSGGQETQYF; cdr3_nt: TGCGCCAGCAGCTTTAGCGGGGGACAAGAGACCCAGTACTTC
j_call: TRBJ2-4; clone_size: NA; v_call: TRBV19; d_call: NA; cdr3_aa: CASSIGLAKNIQYF; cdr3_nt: TGTGCCAGTAGTATAGGTCTAGCCAAAAACATTCAGTACTTC
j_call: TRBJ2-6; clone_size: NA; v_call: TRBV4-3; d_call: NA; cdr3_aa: CASSLQSSGANVLTF; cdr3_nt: TGCGCCAGTAGCTTACAGAGCTCTGGGGCCAACGTCCTGACTTTC
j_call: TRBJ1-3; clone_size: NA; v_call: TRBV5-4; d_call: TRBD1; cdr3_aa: CASSLARDRVDSGNTIYF; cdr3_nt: TGTGCCAGCAGCTTGGCCCGGGACAGGGTCGACTCTGGAAACACCATATATTTT
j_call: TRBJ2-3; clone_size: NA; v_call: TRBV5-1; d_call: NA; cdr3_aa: CASSLNVPGTDTQYF; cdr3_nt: TGCGCCAGCAGCTTGAATGTTCCGGGCACAGATACGCAGTATTTT